The 20 T cell receptor beta chains reported below all come from one sample, sequenced in a study of blood T cell repertoires in COVID-19. Here immunoSEQ multiplex PCR was the method, and the copy in TCRdb shows in-frame clones only, minus some. This table has around 70,000 clones, 81% appearing once. Input material: peripheral blood. These receptors were collected from an older woman with acute or convalescent COVID-19.

The chain carries TRBV15 and TRBJ2-1; 10 bases align to TRBD2. The CDR3 has 15 amino acids. Germline V gives CDR1 LNHNV, CDR2 YYDKDF (reference sequence). V was clipped by 3 bases and J by 4 bases; unmatched bases: 3. The DNA of the CDR3 is TGTGCCACCAGCAGGTATAGCGGGAGGTACAATGAGCAGTTCTTC. Encoded protein: CATSRYSGRYNEQFF.

The chain links TRBV5-8 to TRBJ2-5; TRBD2 matches at 10 bases. Per germline, CDR1 SGHTS and CDR2 YDEGEE. CDR3 length: 16 amino acids. Germline trimming cut 0 bases from V and 1 base from J; bases unmatched to any gene: 3. In DNA form, the CDR3 reads TGTGCCAGCAGCTTGGGGCCTAGCGGGGGCCAAGAGACCCAGTACTTC. Amino acids: CASSLGPSGGQETQYF.

V usage is TRBV29-1 and J usage is TRBJ2-3; 10 nucleotides align to TRBD1. Trimming cost V 7 bases and J 2 bases; bases outside gene matches: 9. Germline lookup yields CDR1 SQVTM and CDR2 ANQGSEA. The CDR3 has 15 residues. CDR3 bases: TGCAGCGCCGGTTGGGGACAGGGGATCACAGATACGCAGTATTTT. Its protein product is CSAGWGQGITDTQYF.

The chain couples TRBV11-3 to TRBJ2-3; D is possibly TRBD2 (6 bases). Trimming took 3 bases from V and 2 from J, leaving 12 bases between them. From germline, CDR1 is SGHNT and CDR2 YENEEA. There are 15 residues in the CDR3. In DNA form, the CDR3 reads TGTGCCAGCAGCTTGCTAGCGTCCACCACAGATACGCAGTATTTT. This codes for CASSLLASTTDTQYF. Variable domain in full (rest from reference TRBV11-3 and TRBJ2-3): EAGVVQSPRYKIIEKKQPVAFWCNPISGHNTLYWYLQNLGQGPELLIRYENEEAVDDSQLPKDRFSAERLKGVDSTLKIQPAELGDSAVYLCASSLLASTTDTQYFGPGTRLTVL.

V usage is TRBV19 and J usage is TRBJ2-3, with TRBD2 matching 7 bases. Germline-derived CDR1 and CDR2 are LNHDA and SQIVND (reference sequence). The CDR3 consists of 15 residues. The trim removed 2 bases at V and 2 bases at J, leaving 4 bases unmatched. The CDR3 spells CASSIQGLTTDTQYF. DNA of the CDR3: TGTGCCAGTAGTATACAGGGACTAACCACAGATACGCAGTATTTT.

This sequence joins TRBV3-1 (or the pseudogene TRBV3-2) and TRBJ1-2; 10 bases agree with TRBD1. The trim removed 3 bases at V and 3 bases at J, leaving 1 base unmatched. CDR1 and CDR2 from the germline V gene are LGHDT and YNNKEL (reference sequence). This CDR3 is built from 14 residues. CDR3 region: CASSQDRGYYGYTF. DNA for the CDR3: TGTGCCAGCAGCCAGGACAGGGGGTACTATGGCTACACCTTC.

In DNA, the CDR3 is TGTGCCAGCACCTTCGGAGAGGGCCCCTACGAGCAGTACTTC. Translation gives CASTFGEGPYEQYF. This chain connects TRBV9 to TRBJ2-7, with D possibly matching TRBD2 (5 bases). The CDR3 extends over 14 amino acids. CDR1 and CDR2 from the germline V gene are SGDLS and YYNGEE. Trimming shortened V by 6 bases and J by 2 bases, and 15 bases separated the two germline ends.

The genes are TRBV28 and TRBJ2-7; the D gene is possibly TRBD2 (7 bases). Per germline, CDR1 MDHEN and CDR2 SYDVKM. V lost 4 bases and J 0 bases, leaving 16 bases between the germline ends. This CDR3 spans 16 amino acids. The CDR3 DNA follows: TGTGCCAGCAGTTCCCCCGGGGGGCCTAGCTCCTACGAGCAGTACTTC. The encoded protein is CASSSPGGPSSYEQYF.

The gene calls are TRBV4-2 and TRBJ1-6; tentative D call: TRBD1 (6 bases). Trimming took 0 bases from V and 9 from J, leaving 12 bases between them. Germline values: CDR1 LGHNA, CDR2 YNFKEQ. CDR3 length: 15 amino acids. The CDR3 sequence: CASSQDWGQGSPLHF. CDR3 sequence (DNA): TGTGCCAGCAGCCAAGATTGGGGGCAGGGTTCACCCCTCCACTTT.

The CDR3 DNA reads TGTGCCAGCACCCCATCCAGGGGAAGCAATCAGCCCCAGCATTTT. Protein: CASTPSRGSNQPQHF. The chain uses TRBV28 and TRBJ1-5; a weak D match, TRBD1 (6 bases). V was cut by 7 bases and J by 1 base, with 14 bases left in between. CDR1 MDHEN and CDR2 SYDVKM come from the germline V gene. This CDR3 is built from 15 residues.

This chain joins TRBV3-1 (or the pseudogene TRBV3-2) and TRBJ1-5; D call uncertain. The CDR3 spans 13 residues. Per germline, CDR1 LGHDT and CDR2 YNNKEL (reference sequence). V dropped 1 base and J dropped 4 bases, with 5 bases sitting between them. CDR3 DNA: TGTGCCAGCAGCCAAGCCTATAATCAGCCCCAGCATTTT. Translation: CASSQAYNQPQHF.

The chain has TRBV19 and TRBJ1-2; no reliable D call. Per germline, CDR1 LNHDA and CDR2 SQIVND (reference sequence). The CDR3 contains 13 residues. Trimming left V 3 bases short and J 8 bases short, with 13 bases between. For the CDR3, the DNA is TGTGCCAGTAGTATTCGAGGAAATCGAGGCTACACCTTC. Translated: CASSIRGNRGYTF.

This sequence joins TRBV28 and TRBJ2-7; 7 bases are a match to TRBD1. V shed 5 bases, J shed 4 bases, and the junction held 2 bases outside the gene matches. The CDR3 has 12 residues. Germline V gene sequence: CDR1 MDHEN, CDR2 SYDVKM. The DNA for the CDR3 is TGTGCCAGCAGTAGACAGGGATACGAGCAGTACTTC. Protein sequence: CASSRQGYEQYF.

In this sample, this clone turned up once. In nucleotides, the CDR3 is TGTGCCAGCAGCCCTAGTGGACAGGGGAACTCACCCCTCCACTTT. It codes for CASSPSGQGNSPLHF. This sequence joins TRBV9 and TRBJ1-6, with 9 positions matching TRBD1. The V gene's germline CDR1 is SGDLS and CDR2 YYNGEE. Trimming took 4 bases from V and 10 from J; bases not matched to a gene: 9. This CDR3 has 15 amino acids.

J is TRBJ1-5 and V is TRBV6-5; no clear D gene. CDR3 length equals 15 residues. CDR1 MNHEY and CDR2 SVGAGI come from the germline V gene. V lost 0 bases, J lost 1 base, and 7 bases lay in between. DNA for the CDR3: TGTGCCAGCAGTTACTCCGGCGGAAGCAATCAGCCCCAGCATTTT. Translation: CASSYSGGSNQPQHF.

Written as DNA, the CDR3 is TGTGCCAGCAGTCCAGGGGCTGGAAACACCATATATTTT. It specifies CASSPGAGNTIYF. The chain employs TRBV5-6 and TRBJ1-3, with D perhaps matching TRBD1 (6 bases). Germline-derived CDR1 and CDR2 are SGHDT and YYEEEE. V lost 5 bases, J lost 2 bases, and 8 bases lay in between. This CDR3 contains 13 residues.

The J gene is TRBJ2-3, the V gene TRBV19; D remains ambiguous. The length of the CDR3 is 13 residues. The V end lost 4 bases, the J end lost 1 base, and 6 bases lay between the germline ends. In germline, CDR1 is LNHDA, CDR2 SQIVND (reference sequence). The CDR3 DNA reads as TGTGCCAGTAGTACTACAGGCACAGATACGCAGTATTTT. Its translation: CASSTTGTDTQYF.

The chain employs TRBV11-2 and TRBJ2-1; 11 bases fit TRBD2. The CDR3 contains 16 residues. CDR1 is SGHAT, CDR2 FQNNGV, per germline. V gave up 2 bases and J gave up 14 bases; unmatched junction bases: 14. Here the CDR3 DNA reads TGTGCCAGCAGCTTAAACCCGGGACTAGCGGCAGGAGGGGAGTTCTTC. Protein product: CASSLNPGLAAGGEFF.

The CDR3 reads CASSPMLRQGVGANTEAFF. The CDR3 DNA sequence: TGTGCCAGCTCACCAATGTTACGACAGGGGGTGGGAGCGAACACTGAAGCTTTCTTT. The V call is TRBV18, the J call TRBJ1-1, with 9 nucleotides matching TRBD1. The ends lost 2 bases at V and 1 base at J; junction bases unmatched: 14. This CDR3 spans 19 amino acids. CDR1 is KGHSH and CDR2 is LQKENI in the germline V gene.

The V gene is TRBV19, the J gene TRBJ1-5, with D possibly being TRBD1 (5 bases). Trimming left V 7 bases short and J 3 bases short, with 13 bases between. Germline CDR1 LNHDA, CDR2 SQIVND (reference sequence). The CDR3 has 14 residues. The CDR3 bases are TGTGCCAGTAAGGTCTCGACAGCCAATCAGCCCCAGCATTTT. It specifies CASKVSTANQPQHF.